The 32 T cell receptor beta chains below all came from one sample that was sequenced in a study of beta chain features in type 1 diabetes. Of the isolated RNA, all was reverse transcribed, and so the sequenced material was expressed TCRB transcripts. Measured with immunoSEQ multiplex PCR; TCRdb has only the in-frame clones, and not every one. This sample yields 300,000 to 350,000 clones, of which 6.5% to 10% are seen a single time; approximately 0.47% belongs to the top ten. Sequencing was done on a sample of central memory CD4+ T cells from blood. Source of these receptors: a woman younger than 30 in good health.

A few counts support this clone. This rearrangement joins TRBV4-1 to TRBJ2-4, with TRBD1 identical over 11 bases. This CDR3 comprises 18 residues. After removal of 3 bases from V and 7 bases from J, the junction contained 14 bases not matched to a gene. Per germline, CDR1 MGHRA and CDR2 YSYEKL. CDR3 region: CASSHHTGQGAVQNIQYF. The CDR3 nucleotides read TGCGCCAGCAGCCATCATACCGGACAGGGGGCTGTACAGAACATTCAGTACTTC.

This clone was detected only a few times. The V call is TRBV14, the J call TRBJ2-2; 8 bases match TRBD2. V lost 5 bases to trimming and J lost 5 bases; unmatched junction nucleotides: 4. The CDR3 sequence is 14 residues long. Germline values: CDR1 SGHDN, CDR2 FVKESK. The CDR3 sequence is CASSWLAGTGELFF. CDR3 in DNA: TGTGCCAGCAGCTGGTTAGCGGGAACCGGGGAGCTGTTTTTT.

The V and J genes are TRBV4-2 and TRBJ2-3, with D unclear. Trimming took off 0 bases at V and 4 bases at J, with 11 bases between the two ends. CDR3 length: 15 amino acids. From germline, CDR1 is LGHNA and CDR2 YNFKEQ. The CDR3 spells CASSQDLGDADTQYF. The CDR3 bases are TGTGCCAGCAGCCAAGATCTTGGGGATGCAGATACGCAGTATTTT.

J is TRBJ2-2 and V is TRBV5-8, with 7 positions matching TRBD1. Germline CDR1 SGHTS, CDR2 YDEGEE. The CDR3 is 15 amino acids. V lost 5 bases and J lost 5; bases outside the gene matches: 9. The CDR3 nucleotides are TGTGCCAGCAGGTTAACAGGGGCGTATACCGGGGAGCTGTTTTTT. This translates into CASRLTGAYTGELFF.

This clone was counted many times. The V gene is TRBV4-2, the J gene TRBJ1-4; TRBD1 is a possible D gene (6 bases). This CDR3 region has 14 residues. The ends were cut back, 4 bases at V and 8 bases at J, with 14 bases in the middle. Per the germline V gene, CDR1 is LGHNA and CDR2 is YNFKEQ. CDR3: CASSPRQEREKLFF. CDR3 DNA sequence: TGTGCCAGCAGCCCCCGACAGGAAAGGGAAAAACTGTTTTTT.

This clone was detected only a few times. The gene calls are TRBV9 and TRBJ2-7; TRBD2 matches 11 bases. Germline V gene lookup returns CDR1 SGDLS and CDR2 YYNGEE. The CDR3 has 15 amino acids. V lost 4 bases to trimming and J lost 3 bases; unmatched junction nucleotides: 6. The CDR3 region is CASSPGTSGIYEQYF. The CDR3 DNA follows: TGTGCCAGCAGCCCAGGGACTAGCGGTATCTACGAGCAGTACTTC.

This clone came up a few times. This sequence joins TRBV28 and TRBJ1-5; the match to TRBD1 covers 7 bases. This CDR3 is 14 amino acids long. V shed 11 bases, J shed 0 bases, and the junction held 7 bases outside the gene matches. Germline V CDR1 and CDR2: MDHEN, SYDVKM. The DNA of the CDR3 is TGTGCCTCTACCAGGGGGAGTAGCAATCAGCCCCAGCATTTT. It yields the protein CASTRGSSNQPQHF.

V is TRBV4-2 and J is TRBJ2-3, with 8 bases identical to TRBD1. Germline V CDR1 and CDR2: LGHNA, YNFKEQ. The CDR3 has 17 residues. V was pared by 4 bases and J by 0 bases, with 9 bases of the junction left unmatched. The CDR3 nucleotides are TGTGCCAGCAGCCGACCCGCAGGGGGCGGGAGCACAGATACGCAGTATTTT. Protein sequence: CASSRPAGGGSTDTQYF.

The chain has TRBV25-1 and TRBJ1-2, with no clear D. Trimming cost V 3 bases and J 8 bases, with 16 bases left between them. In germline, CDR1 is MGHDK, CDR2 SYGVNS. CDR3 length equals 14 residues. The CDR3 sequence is CASSDSQQRQGYTF. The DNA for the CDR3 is TGTGCCAGCAGTGATAGTCAACAGCGGCAGGGCTACACCTTC.

The CDR3 spells CATSFASGSYEQYF. CDR3 in DNA: TGTGCCACCAGCTTCGCTAGCGGGAGCTACGAGCAGTACTTC. This chain connects TRBV15 to TRBJ2-7, with 10 bases fitting TRBD2. V shed 5 bases and J 3 bases; nucleotides not matched to a gene: 4. Per the germline V gene, CDR1 is LNHNV and CDR2 is YYDKDF (reference sequence). The CDR3 covers 14 residues.

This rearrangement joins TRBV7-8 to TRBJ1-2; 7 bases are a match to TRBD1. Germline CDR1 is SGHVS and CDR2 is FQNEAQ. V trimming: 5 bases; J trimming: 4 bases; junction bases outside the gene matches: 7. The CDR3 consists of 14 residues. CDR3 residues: CASSQRQGAYGYTF. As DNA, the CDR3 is TGTGCCAGCAGCCAAAGACAGGGAGCCTATGGCTACACCTTC.

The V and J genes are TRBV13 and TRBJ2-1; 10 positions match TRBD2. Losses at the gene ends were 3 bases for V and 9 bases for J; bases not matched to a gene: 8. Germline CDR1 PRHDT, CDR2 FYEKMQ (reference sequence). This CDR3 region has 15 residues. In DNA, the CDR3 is TGTGCCAGCAGCTTGCCTCCGGGACTAGCGAGTGAGCAGTTCTTC. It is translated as CASSLPPGLASEQFF.

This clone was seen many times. This CDR3 reads CASSLMGGQETQYF. The CDR3 region has the DNA TGTGCCAGCAGCTTGATGGGGGGCCAAGAGACCCAGTACTTC. The rearrangement joins TRBV11-2 to TRBJ2-5, with D maybe TRBD2 (6 bases). The CDR3 sequence is 14 residues long. The V gene's germline CDR1 is SGHAT and CDR2 FQNNGV. The germline V and J ends were trimmed by 3 bases and 1 base, with 9 bases remaining between them. Variable domain in full (rest from reference TRBV11-2 and TRBJ2-5): EAGVAQSPRYKIIEKRQSVAFWCNPISGHATLYWYQQILGQGPKLLIQFQNNGVVDDSQLPKDRFSAERLKGVDSTLKIQPAKLEDSAVYLCASSLMGGQETQYFGPGTRLLVL.

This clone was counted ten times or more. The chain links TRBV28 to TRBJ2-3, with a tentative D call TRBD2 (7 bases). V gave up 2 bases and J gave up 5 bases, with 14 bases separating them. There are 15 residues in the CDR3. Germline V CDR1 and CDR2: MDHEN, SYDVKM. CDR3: CASSLPSRGGDTQYF. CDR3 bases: TGTGCCAGCAGTTTACCATCTAGGGGGGGAGATACGCAGTATTTT.

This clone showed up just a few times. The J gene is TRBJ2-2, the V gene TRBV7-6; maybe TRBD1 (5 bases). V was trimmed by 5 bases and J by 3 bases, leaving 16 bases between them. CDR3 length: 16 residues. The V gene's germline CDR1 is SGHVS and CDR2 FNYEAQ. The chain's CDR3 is CASSPSPQGYTGELFF. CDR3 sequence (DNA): TGTGCCAGCAGCCCATCCCCTCAGGGATACACCGGGGAGCTGTTTTTT.

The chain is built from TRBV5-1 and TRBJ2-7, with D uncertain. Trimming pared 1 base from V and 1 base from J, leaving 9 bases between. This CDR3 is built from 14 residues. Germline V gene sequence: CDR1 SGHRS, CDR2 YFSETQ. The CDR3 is CASSLRVSSYEQYF. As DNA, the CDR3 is TGCGCCAGCAGCTTGCGCGTTTCTTCCTACGAGCAGTACTTC.

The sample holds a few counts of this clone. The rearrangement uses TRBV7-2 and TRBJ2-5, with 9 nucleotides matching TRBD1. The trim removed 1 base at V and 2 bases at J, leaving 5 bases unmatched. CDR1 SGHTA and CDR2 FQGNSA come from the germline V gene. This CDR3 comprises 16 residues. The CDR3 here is CASSLVDRGRQETQYF. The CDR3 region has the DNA TGTGCCAGCAGCTTAGTGGACAGGGGACGACAAGAGACCCAGTACTTC.

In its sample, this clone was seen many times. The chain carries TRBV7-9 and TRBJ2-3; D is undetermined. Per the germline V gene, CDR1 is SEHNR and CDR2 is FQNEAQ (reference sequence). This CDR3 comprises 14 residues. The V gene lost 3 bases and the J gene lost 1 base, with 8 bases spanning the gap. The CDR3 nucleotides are TGTGCCAGCAGCTTGAACGGACGCACAGATACGCAGTATTTT. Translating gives CASSLNGRTDTQYF.

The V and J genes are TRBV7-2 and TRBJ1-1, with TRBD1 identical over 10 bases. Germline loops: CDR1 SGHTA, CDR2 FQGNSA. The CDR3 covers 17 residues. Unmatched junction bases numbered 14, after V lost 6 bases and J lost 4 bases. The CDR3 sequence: CASRPSRQGASVTEAFF. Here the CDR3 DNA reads TGTGCCAGCAGGCCCTCCCGACAGGGGGCCTCGGTCACTGAAGCTTTCTTT.

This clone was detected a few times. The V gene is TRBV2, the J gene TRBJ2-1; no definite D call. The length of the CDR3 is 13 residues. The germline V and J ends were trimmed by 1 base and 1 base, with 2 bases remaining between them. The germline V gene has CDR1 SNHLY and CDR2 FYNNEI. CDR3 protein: CASSEVSYNEQFF. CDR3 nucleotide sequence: TGTGCCAGCAGTGAAGTGTCCTACAATGAGCAGTTCTTC. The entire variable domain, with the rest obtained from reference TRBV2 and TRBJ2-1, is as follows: EPEVTQTPSHQVTQMGQEVILRCVPISNHLYFYWYRQILGQKVEFLVSFYNNEISEKSEIFDDQFSVERPDGSNFTLKIRSTKLEDSAMYFCASSEVSYNEQFFGPGTRLTVL.

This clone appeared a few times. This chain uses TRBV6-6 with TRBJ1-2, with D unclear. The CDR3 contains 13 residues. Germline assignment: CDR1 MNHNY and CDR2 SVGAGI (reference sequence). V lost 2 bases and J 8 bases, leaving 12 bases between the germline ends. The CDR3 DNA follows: TGTGCCAGCAGTTACCTCCCCATGGAGGGCTACACCTTC. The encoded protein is CASSYLPMEGYTF.

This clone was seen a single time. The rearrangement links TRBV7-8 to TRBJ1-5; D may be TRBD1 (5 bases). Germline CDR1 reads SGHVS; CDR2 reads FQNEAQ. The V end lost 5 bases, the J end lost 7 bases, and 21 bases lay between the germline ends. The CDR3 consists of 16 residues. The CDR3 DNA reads TGTGCCAGCAGCCCCGTTGTGTCCTCAGGGAACCAGCCCCAGCATTTT. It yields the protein CASSPVVSSGNQPQHF.

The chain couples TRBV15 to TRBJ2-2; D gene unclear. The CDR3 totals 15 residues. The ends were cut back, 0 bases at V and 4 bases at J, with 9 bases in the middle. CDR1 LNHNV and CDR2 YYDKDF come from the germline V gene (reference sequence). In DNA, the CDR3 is TGTGCCACCAGCAGAGACGTCATGGGCACCGGGGAGCTGTTTTTT. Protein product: CATSRDVMGTGELFF.

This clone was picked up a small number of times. The CDR3, as DNA: TGTGCCAGCAGCCAAGGACTAGCGGGCGCAGATACGCAGTATTTT. Amino acid sequence: CASSQGLAGADTQYF. The rearrangement joins TRBV4-2 to TRBJ2-3; 10 bases match TRBD2. The CDR3 runs 15 residues. The trim removed 1 base at V and 4 bases at J, leaving 2 bases unmatched. Germline CDR1 is LGHNA and CDR2 is YNFKEQ.

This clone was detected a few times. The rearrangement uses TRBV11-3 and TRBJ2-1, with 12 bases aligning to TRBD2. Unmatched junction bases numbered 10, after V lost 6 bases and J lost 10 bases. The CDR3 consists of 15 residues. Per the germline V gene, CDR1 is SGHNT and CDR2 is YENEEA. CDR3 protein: CASRPRLAGVWEQFF. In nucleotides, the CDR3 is TGTGCCAGCAGGCCGAGACTAGCGGGAGTATGGGAGCAGTTCTTC.

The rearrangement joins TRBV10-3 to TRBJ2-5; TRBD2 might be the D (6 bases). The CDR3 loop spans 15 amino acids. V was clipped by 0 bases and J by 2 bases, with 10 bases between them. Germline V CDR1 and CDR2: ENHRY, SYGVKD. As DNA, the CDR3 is TGTGCCATCAGTGAGTCGAAACTAGCTCAAGAGACCCAGTACTTC. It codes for CAISESKLAQETQYF.

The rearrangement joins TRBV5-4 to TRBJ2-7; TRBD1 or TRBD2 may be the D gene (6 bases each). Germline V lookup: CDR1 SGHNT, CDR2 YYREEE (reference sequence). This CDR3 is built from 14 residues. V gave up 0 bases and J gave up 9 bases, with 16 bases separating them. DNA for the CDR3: TGTGCCAGCAGCTTGGCATCCGGGGGCAAGTCGCAGTACTTC. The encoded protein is CASSLASGGKSQYF.

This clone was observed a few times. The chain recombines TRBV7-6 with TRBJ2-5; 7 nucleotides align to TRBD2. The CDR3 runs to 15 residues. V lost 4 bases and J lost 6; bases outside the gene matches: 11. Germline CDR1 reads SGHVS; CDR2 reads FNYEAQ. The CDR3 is CASSSSGGSMKTQYF. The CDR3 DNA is TGTGCCAGCAGCTCGTCGGGAGGTTCTATGAAGACCCAGTACTTC.

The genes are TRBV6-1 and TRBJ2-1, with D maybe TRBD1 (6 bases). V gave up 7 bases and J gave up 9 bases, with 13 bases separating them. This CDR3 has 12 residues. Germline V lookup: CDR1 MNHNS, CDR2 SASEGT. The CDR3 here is CASTTGWGEQFF. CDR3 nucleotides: TGTGCCAGCACAACAGGGTGGGGTGAGCAGTTCTTC.

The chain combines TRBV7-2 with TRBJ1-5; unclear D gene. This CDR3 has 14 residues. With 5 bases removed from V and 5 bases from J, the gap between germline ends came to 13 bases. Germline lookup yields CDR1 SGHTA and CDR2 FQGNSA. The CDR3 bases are TGTGCCAGCAGCGGTGGTAGTCGGGATCAGCCCCAGCATTTT. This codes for CASSGGSRDQPQHF.

The CDR3 region is CASSPSYQSEETQYF. Written as DNA, the CDR3 is TGTGCCAGCTCACCCAGTTATCAGTCAGAAGAGACCCAGTACTTC. The chain combines TRBV18 with TRBJ2-5; D ambiguous. The V gene's germline CDR1 is KGHSH and CDR2 LQKENI. Trimming removed 3 bases from V and 3 bases from J, with 14 bases in between. The CDR3 runs 15 residues.

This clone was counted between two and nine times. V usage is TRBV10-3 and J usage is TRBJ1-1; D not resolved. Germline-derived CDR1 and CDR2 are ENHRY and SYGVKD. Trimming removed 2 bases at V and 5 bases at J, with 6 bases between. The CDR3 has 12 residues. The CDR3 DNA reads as TGTGCCATCAGTGAGACAGTTACTGAAGCTTTCTTT. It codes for CAISETVTEAFF.